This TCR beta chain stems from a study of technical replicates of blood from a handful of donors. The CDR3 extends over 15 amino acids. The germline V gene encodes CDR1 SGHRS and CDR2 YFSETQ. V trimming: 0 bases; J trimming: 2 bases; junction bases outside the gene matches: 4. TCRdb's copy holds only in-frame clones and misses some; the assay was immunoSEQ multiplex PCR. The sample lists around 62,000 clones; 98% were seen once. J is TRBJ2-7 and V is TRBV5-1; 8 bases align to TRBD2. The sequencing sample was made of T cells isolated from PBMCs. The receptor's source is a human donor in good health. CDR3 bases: TGCGCCAGCAGCTTGGCCGGGGGGGCGGCCTACGAGCAGTACTTC. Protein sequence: CASSLAGGAAYEQYF.